The 20 T cell receptor beta chains listed next were all sequenced from one sample in a study of T cell clonality in common variable immunodeficiency. TCRdb's copy holds only in-frame clones and misses some; the assay was immunoSEQ multiplex PCR. The sample is made up of some 43,000 clones, none counted only once. Sequencing used peripheral blood mononuclear cells. Source of these receptors: a person aged 18-70 years in good health.

Many counts were recorded for this clone. The CDR3 protein is CASLPGQRAGTDTQYF. The covered CDR3 bases are TGTGCCAGCCTTCCGGGACAGCGAGCCGGGACAGATACG. The chain joins TRBV6-2 or TRBV6-3 to TRBJ2-3; TRBD1 aligns across 7 bases. The read stops 3 residues short of the end of the CDR3; the missing end is completed from the germline J gene. The trim removed 8 bases at V and 3 bases at J, leaving 14 bases unmatched. Germline loops: CDR1 MNHEY, CDR2 SVGEGT. The CDR3 runs 16 residues.

This clone was seen ten or more times. The sequence runs out 3 residues before the end of the CDR3; the remainder is reconstructed from the germline J gene. The chain joins TRBV5-4 to TRBJ1-5, with D tentatively TRBD1 (6 bases). The V gene's germline CDR1 is SGHNT and CDR2 YYREEE (reference sequence). This CDR3 comprises 15 residues. V lost 0 bases and J 8 bases, leaving 15 bases between the germline ends. Incomplete CDR3 DNA: TGTGCCAGCAGCTTGGACAGGGAGCCATCGAAGCCC. It is translated as CASSLDREPSKP. The whole CDR3 protein reads CASSLDREPSKPQHF.

This clone was seen repeatedly, ten times or more. The observed sequence ends 3 residues before the CDR3 terminus, with the missing tail filled in from the germline J gene. The genes are TRBV18 and TRBJ1-5, with D possibly TRBD1 on 5 matching bases. The ends were cut back, 2 bases at V and 4 bases at J, with 9 bases in the middle. Germline V gene lookup returns CDR1 KGHSH and CDR2 LQKENI. CDR3 length equals 14 residues. The CDR3 protein is CASSPTRENQPQHF. Partial CDR3 DNA: TGTGCCAGCTCACCAACCAGGGAAAATCAGCCC.

This clone was seen ten or more times. Read coverage stops 3 residues before the CDR3 terminus; the germline J gene supplies the remainder. This chain connects TRBV9 to TRBJ2-7, with 10 bases matching TRBD1. Germline CDR1 and CDR2: SGDLS and YYNGEE. The CDR3 has 15 amino acids. Germline trimming cut 2 bases from V and 3 bases from J; bases unmatched to any gene: 5. Here the CDR3 reads CASSVTGTGDYEQYF. The sequenced part of the CDR3 DNA is TGTGCCAGCAGCGTCACCGGGACAGGGGACTACGAG.

The sample holds many counts of this clone. The read finishes 3 residues shy of the CDR3 end, and the germline J gene is used to complete it. The chain has TRBV7-6 and TRBJ1-2; a possible D gene is TRBD1 (6 bases). V gave up 1 base and J gave up 3 bases, with 6 bases separating them. This CDR3 region has 13 residues. Germline V gene sequence: CDR1 SGHVS, CDR2 FNYEAQ. The CDR3 DNA, read in part, is TGTGCCAGCAGCTTAGGGACAGACTATGGC. It is translated as CASSLGTDYG. The complete CDR3 protein is CASSLGTDYGYTF.

This clone was detected ten times or more. From the germline J gene comes the end of the CDR3, since the read stops 3 residues before it. V usage is TRBV19 and J usage is TRBJ2-7; no definite D call. Trimming cost V 3 bases and J 2 bases, with 14 bases left between them. The CDR3 spans 15 residues. CDR1 is LNHDA and CDR2 is SQIVND in the germline V gene (reference sequence). The CDR3: CASSMDATRAYEQYF. Partial CDR3 DNA: TGTGCCAGTAGTATGGATGCGACACGAGCCTACGAG.

This clone was found many times. Read coverage stops 3 residues before the CDR3 terminus; the germline J gene supplies the remainder. This chain links TRBV12-3 or TRBV12-4 with TRBJ2-3; D gene uncertain. Trimming left V 4 bases short and J 5 bases short, with 4 bases between. CDR3 length: 11 amino acids. Incomplete CDR3 DNA: TGTGCCAGCAGTTCTCTAGATACG. It translates to CASSSLDT. The CDR3 in its entirety is CASSSLDTQYF.

In its sample, this clone was seen many times. The missing CDR3 end, 3 residues past where the read stops, is filled in from the germline J gene. The chain has TRBV20-1 and TRBJ1-2; TRBD1 matches 11 bases. CDR3 length equals 13 residues. Germline CDR1 is DFQATT and CDR2 is SNEGSKA (reference sequence). Incomplete CDR3 DNA: TGCAGTGCTAATCCAGGGGACAGGGGGGGC. Amino acid sequence: CSANPGDRGG. The complete CDR3 protein is CSANPGDRGGYTF.

As regards this clone: The read gets to within 3 residues of the CDR3 end, and the germline J gene fills in the rest. This rearrangement joins TRBV7-9 to TRBJ2-5, with a tentative D call TRBD2 (7 bases). CDR1 SEHNR and CDR2 FQNEAQ come from the germline V gene (reference sequence). The CDR3 runs to 15 residues. The ends were cut back, 4 bases at V and 6 bases at J, with 18 bases in the middle. CDR3 DNA (partial): TGTGCCAGCAGCTCCCAAGGGGGGGGCGCAAAGACC. Its translation is CASSSQGGGAKT. The full CDR3 protein reads CASSSQGGGAKTQYF.

This clone occurred a few times. CDR3 bases read: TGTGCCAGTAGTTCCGACACCTACGAC. Its translation is CASSSDTYD. The whole CDR3 region reads CASSSDTYDYTF. The rearrangement uses TRBV19 and TRBJ1-2; D is unclear. The CDR3 extends 3 residues past the end of the read, so its final part is completed from the germline J gene. The CDR3 is 12 residues long. CDR1 LNHDA and CDR2 SQIVND come from the germline V gene (reference sequence).

Details on this clone: The read finishes 3 residues shy of the CDR3 end, and the germline J gene is used to complete it. Different DNA sequences within this sample yield the same CDR3. The V gene is TRBV7-9, the J gene TRBJ1-2; 9 bases match TRBD1. This CDR3 is 15 amino acids long. The J segment lost 6 bases and the V segment lost 3 bases, leaving 8 bases of the junction unmatched. CDR1 is SEHNR and CDR2 is FQNEAQ in the germline V gene (reference sequence). CDR3 DNA, as far as it was read: TGTGCCAGCAGCTTTTCCGGACAGGGGAGGAATGGC. Translating it yields CASSFSGQGRNG. In full, the CDR3 reads CASSFSGQGRNGYTF.

Many counts were recorded for this clone. The read ends 3 residues shy of where the CDR3 ends; the end is completed using the germline J gene. The V call is TRBV11-2, the J call TRBJ2-3; D is unclear. The CDR3 runs 15 residues. The germline V gene encodes CDR1 SGHAT and CDR2 FQNNGV. The V end lost 1 base, the J end lost 2 bases, and 10 bases lay between the germline ends. The CDR3 loop reads CASSLVPLDTDTQYF. The covered CDR3 bases are TGTGCCAGCAGCTTAGTCCCCTTAGACACAGATACG. Full variable domain (rest looked up from reference TRBV11-2 and TRBJ2-3): EAGVAQSPRYKIIEKRQSVAFWCNPISGHATLYWYQQILGQGPKLLIQFQNNGVVDDSQLPKDRFSAERLKGVDSTLKIQPAKLEDSAVYLCASSLVPLDTDTQYFGPGTRLTVL.

Many counts were recorded for this clone. The DNA ends 3 residues before the CDR3 does, and the rest of the CDR3 is filled in from the germline J gene. The rearrangement uses TRBV7-9 and TRBJ2-3; no definite D call. CDR1 and CDR2 (germline): SEHNR, FQNEAQ (reference sequence). The germline V and J ends were trimmed by 1 base and 0 bases, with 5 bases remaining between them. The CDR3 loop spans 14 amino acids. The CDR3 here is CASSLVGSTDTQYF. The DNA read from the CDR3 is TGTGCCAGCAGCTTAGTGGGCAGCACAGATACG.

This clone was seen at least ten times. The read comes to an end 3 residues before the CDR3 does, leaving the germline J gene to fill in the end. This chain links TRBV20-1 with TRBJ2-3, with 8 bases aligning to TRBD1. CDR1 DFQATT and CDR2 SNEGSKA come from the germline V gene (reference sequence). The CDR3 runs to 15 residues. Unmatched junction bases numbered 12, after V lost 6 bases and J lost 4 bases. CDR3 amino acids: CSAPTQGAASDTQYF. The CDR3 DNA, read in part, is TGCAGTGCCCCTACTCAGGGGGCAGCATCAGATACG.

This clone was counted ten times or more. The DNA read from the CDR3 is TGTGCCAGCAGTATCGGGGTAGGATCCTACGAG. Amino acids: CASSIGVGSYE. The CDR3, in full, reads CASSIGVGSYEQYF. V gene TRBV6-4 combines with J gene TRBJ2-7, with a possible D match to TRBD2 (5 bases). The read ends 3 residues shy of where the CDR3 ends; the end is completed using the germline J gene. Trimming removed 5 bases at V and 1 base at J, with 12 bases between. The CDR3 covers 14 residues. CDR1 is MRHNA, CDR2 SNTAGT, per germline.

This clone was found many times. The CDR3 goes on 3 residues after the read ends, and that part is filled in from the germline J gene. The chain employs TRBV5-6 and TRBJ2-7; D gene uncertain. Germline-derived CDR1 and CDR2 are SGHDT and YYEEEE. The V end was cut by 0 bases, the J end by 1 base, with 8 bases between. This CDR3 spans 14 amino acids. CDR3 region: CASSLGSESYEQYF. Partial CDR3 DNA: TGTGCCAGCAGCTTGGGGAGCGAGTCCTACGAG.

This clone was picked up many times. The read ends 3 residues before the CDR3 terminus; that terminus is restored from the germline J gene. This rearrangement joins TRBV19 to TRBJ1-5; perhaps TRBD1 as D (6 bases). Germline V lookup: CDR1 LNHDA, CDR2 SQIVND (reference sequence). The CDR3 consists of 14 residues. V was trimmed by 8 bases and J by 0 bases, leaving 11 bases between them. Partial CDR3 DNA: TGTGCCAGTTCAGACAGGATTAGCAATCAGCCC. Translated: CASSDRISNQP. The full-length CDR3 reads as CASSDRISNQPQHF.

At least ten counts were recorded for this clone. From the germline J gene comes the end of the CDR3, since the read stops 3 residues before it. The chain joins TRBV19 to TRBJ1-2; D remains unclear. The CDR3 length is 13 residues. Germline values: CDR1 LNHDA, CDR2 SQIVND (reference sequence). Trimming cost V 1 base and J 6 bases, with 9 bases left between them. The CDR3 sequence: CASSIGNSNGYTF. CDR3 DNA, as far as it was read: TGTGCCAGTAGTATAGGGAACAGTAATGGC. The whole variable domain, remainder taken from reference TRBV19 and TRBJ1-2, is DGGITQSPKYLFRKEGQNVTLSCEQNLNHDAMYWYRQDPGQGLRLIYYSQIVNDFQKGDIAEGYSVSREKKESFPLTVTSAQKNPTAFYLCASSIGNSNGYTFGSGTRLTVV.

This clone was picked up many times. The read terminates 3 residues before the CDR3 end, so the remaining end is supplied by the germline J gene. The chain carries TRBV5-1 and TRBJ1-1; D not certain. Deletions cut 5 bases from V and 7 bases from J, with 12 bases between. Germline CDR1 is SGHRS and CDR2 is YFSETQ. This CDR3 contains 12 residues. The CDR3 reads CASSTEVGEAFF. The CDR3 DNA, read in part, is TGCGCCAGCAGTACAGAGGTCGGTGAA.

This clone came up many times. The CDR3 end is not reached by the read, which stops 3 residues before it; the germline J gene fills it in. V and J are TRBV5-1 and TRBJ2-2; no clear D. The germline gives CDR1 SGHRS, CDR2 YFSETQ. This CDR3 comprises 14 residues. The V gene lost 0 bases and the J gene lost 1 base, with 4 bases spanning the gap. Partial CDR3 DNA: TGCGCCAGCAGCTTGGGACAGAACACCGGGGAG. Encoded protein: CASSLGQNTGE. The CDR3, in full, reads CASSLGQNTGELFF.